One T cell receptor beta chain is described in this entry. The data stem from a study of blood T cell repertoires in COVID-19. Study as a whole: COVID-19 samples, acute and convalescent, were from the United States, Italy and Spain. T cells, B-cell-depleted T cells, or PBMCs provided the cDNA or gDNA that served as material.

Study processing details: From reference gene primer amplification, estimates of nucleated cell counts were derived. Generated by immunoSEQ multiplex PCR, the TCRdb table keeps only in-frame clones and is missing some. That table gives V, J and clone size, and the DNA gave D and trimming. The table has approximately 160,000 clones, roughly 81% seen once. J lost 0 bases, V lost 4 bases, and 6 bases had no gene match. The CDR3 is made up of 16 amino acids. The V gene's germline CDR1 is SQVTM and CDR2 ANQGSEA. The gene calls are TRBV29-1 and TRBJ2-5; the match to TRBD2 covers 12 bases. This sequence originates from a man aged 35-49 years who had recovered from COVID-19. Source material: peripheral blood. As DNA, the CDR3 is TGCAGCGTTGTGACTAGCGGGGGCTGGTACCAAGAGACCCAGTACTTC. It yields the protein CSVVTSGGWYQETQYF.